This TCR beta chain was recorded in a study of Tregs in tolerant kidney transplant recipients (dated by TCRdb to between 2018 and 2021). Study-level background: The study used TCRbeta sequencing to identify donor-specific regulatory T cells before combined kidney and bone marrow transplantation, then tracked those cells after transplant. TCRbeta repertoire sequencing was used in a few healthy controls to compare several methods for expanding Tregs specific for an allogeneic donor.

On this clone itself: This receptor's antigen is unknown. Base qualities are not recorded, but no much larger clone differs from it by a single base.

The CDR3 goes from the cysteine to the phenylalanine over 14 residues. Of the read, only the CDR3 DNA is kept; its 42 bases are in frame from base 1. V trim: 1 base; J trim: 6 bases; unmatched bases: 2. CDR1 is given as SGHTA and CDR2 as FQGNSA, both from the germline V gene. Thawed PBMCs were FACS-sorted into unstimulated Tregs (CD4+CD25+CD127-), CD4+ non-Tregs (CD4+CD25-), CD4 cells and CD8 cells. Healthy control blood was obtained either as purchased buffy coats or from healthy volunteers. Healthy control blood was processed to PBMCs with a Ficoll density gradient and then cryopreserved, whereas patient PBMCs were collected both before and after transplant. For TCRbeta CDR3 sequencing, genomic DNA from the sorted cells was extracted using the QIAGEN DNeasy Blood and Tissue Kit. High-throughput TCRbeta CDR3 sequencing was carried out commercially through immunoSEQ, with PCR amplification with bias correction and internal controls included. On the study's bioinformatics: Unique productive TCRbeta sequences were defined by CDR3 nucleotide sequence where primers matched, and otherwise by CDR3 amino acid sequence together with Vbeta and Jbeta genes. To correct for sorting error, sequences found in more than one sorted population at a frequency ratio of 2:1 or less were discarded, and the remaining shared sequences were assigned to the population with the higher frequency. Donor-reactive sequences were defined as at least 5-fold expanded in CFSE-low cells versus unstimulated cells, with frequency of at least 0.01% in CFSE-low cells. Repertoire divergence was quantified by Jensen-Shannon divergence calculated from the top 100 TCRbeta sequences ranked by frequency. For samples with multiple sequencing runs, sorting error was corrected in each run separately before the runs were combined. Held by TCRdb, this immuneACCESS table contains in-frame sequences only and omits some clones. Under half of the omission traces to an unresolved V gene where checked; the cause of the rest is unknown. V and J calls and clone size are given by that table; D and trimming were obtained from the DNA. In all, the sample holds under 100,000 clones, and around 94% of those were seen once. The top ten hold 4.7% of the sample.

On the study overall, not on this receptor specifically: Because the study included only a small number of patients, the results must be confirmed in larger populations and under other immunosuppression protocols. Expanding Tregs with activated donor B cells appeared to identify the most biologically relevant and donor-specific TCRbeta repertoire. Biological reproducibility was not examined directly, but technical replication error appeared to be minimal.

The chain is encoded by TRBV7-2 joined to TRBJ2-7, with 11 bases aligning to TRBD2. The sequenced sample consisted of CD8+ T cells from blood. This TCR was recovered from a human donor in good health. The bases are TGTGCCAGCAGCTTAGTACTAGCGGGAGCCGAGCAGTACTTC. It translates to CASSLVLAGAEQYF.